A single sample gave rise to the 22 T cell receptor beta chains below, sequenced in a study of technical replicates of blood from four donors. TCRdb's copy holds only in-frame clones and misses some; the assay was immunoSEQ multiplex PCR. The table has approximately 49,000 clones, 90% to 95% seen once. The sequenced material came from PBMCs. The receptor source for this set is a human donor in good health. Some clones in this sample may be carry-over from other donors' samples.

V and J are TRBV18 and TRBJ2-7; 9 positions agree with TRBD1. This CDR3 spans 15 amino acids. Germline CDR1 and CDR2: KGHSH and LQKENI. With V trimmed by 4 bases and J by 3 bases, 7 bases remained unmatched. CDR3 region: CASSLRLGQGYEQYF. In nucleotides, the CDR3 is TGTGCCAGCTCACTTAGACTGGGACAGGGCTACGAGCAGTACTTC.

The rearrangement links TRBV6-6 to TRBJ2-7, with 11 nucleotides matching TRBD2. The J segment lost 5 bases and the V segment lost 6 bases, leaving 6 bases of the junction unmatched. Per the germline V gene, CDR1 is MNHNY and CDR2 is SVGAGI (reference sequence). This CDR3 is built from 14 residues. The CDR3 sequence: CASRLAGGPDEQYF. The CDR3 nucleotides read TGTGCCAGCAGATTAGCGGGAGGGCCGGACGAGCAGTACTTC.

The chain employs TRBV5-1 and TRBJ2-6, with TRBD1 matching 7 bases. The germline V gene has CDR1 SGHRS and CDR2 YFSETQ. With 4 bases clipped from V and 2 bases from J, the junction kept 12 bases outside the gene matches. The CDR3 loop spans 18 amino acids. CDR3 sequence reads: CASSLRDSQPPGANVLTF. The CDR3 nucleotides are TGCGCCAGCAGCCTACGGGACAGTCAGCCTCCTGGGGCCAACGTCCTGACTTTC.

V is TRBV7-3 and J is TRBJ2-5; TRBD1 matches at 8 bases. V lost 5 bases and J lost 4; bases outside the gene matches: 9. CDR3 length: 15 amino acids. The germline V gene encodes CDR1 SGHTA and CDR2 FQGTGA. DNA of the CDR3: TGTGCCAGCAGCCTCCATCCAGGGGGCGCAGAGACCCAGTACTTC. It is translated as CASSLHPGGAETQYF. Complete variable domain (other parts from reference TRBV7-3 and TRBJ2-5): GAGVSQTPSNKVTEKGKYVELRCDPISGHTALYWYRQSLGQGPEFLIYFQGTGAADDSGLPNDRFFAVRPEGSVSTLKIQRTERGDSAVYLCASSLHPGGAETQYFGPGTRLLVL.

This sequence joins TRBV5-1 and TRBJ2-3, with TRBD1 matching over 9 bases. The V and J ends lost 3 bases and 0 bases, in that order; junction bases with no gene match: 2. The germline V gene encodes CDR1 SGHRS and CDR2 YFSETQ. This CDR3 is 15 amino acids long. CDR3 bases: TGCGCCAGCAGCTCGGACAGGGGCAGCACAGATACGCAGTATTTT. Its protein product is CASSSDRGSTDTQYF.

The gene calls are TRBV9 and TRBJ2-7, with 8 bases that match TRBD1. Germline V gene lookup returns CDR1 SGDLS and CDR2 YYNGEE. There are 15 residues in the CDR3. V shed 1 base, J shed 5 bases, and the junction held 8 bases outside the gene matches. Written as DNA, the CDR3 is TGTGCCAGCAGCGTACGAGGGACAGGTGGCAACGAGCAGTACTTC. It yields the protein CASSVRGTGGNEQYF.

V and J are TRBV19 and TRBJ2-6; 10 bases map to TRBD2. Germline CDR1 is LNHDA and CDR2 is SQIVND (reference sequence). Unmatched junction bases numbered 9, after V lost 7 bases and J lost 0 bases. CDR3 length equals 18 residues. This chain's CDR3 is CASKSSSGSNSGANVLTF. CDR3 DNA sequence: TGTGCCAGTAAATCGTCTAGCGGGAGTAACTCTGGGGCCAACGTCCTGACTTTC. Full variable domain (remainder filled in from reference TRBV19 and TRBJ2-6): DGGITQSPKYLFRKEGQNVTLSCEQNLNHDAMYWYRQDPGQGLRLIYYSQIVNDFQKGDIAEGYSVSREKKESFPLTVTSAQKNPTAFYLCASKSSSGSNSGANVLTFGAGSRLTVL.

A single count supports this clone. This chain joins TRBV7-9 and TRBJ2-3; tentatively, D is TRBD2 (6 bases). The CDR3 has 16 amino acids. The V gene's germline CDR1 is SEHNR and CDR2 FQNEAQ (reference sequence). V lost 5 bases to trimming and J lost 2 bases, with 17 bases between them. DNA for the CDR3: TGTGCCAGCAGCACTACGGGACTGTGGCTCACAGATACGCAGTATTTT. Its protein is CASSTTGLWLTDTQYF.

The chain couples TRBV30 to TRBJ2-7; 8 bases align to TRBD1. There are 12 residues in the CDR3. The germline CDR1 and CDR2 sequences are GTSNPN and SVGIG (reference sequence). V lost 6 bases to trimming and J lost 5 bases; unmatched junction nucleotides: 6. Here the CDR3 reads CACAGGGNEQYF. The CDR3 region has the DNA TGTGCCTGTGCAGGGGGCGGGAACGAGCAGTACTTC. The full variable domain, completed using reference TRBV30 and TRBJ2-7, is SQTIHQWPATLVQPVGSPLSLECTVEGTSNPNLYWYRQAAGRGLQLLFYSVGIGQISSEVPQNLSASRPQDRQFILSSKKLLLSDSGFYLCACAGGGNEQYFGPGTRLTVT.

The table lists this clone with a count of one. V usage is TRBV10-3 and J usage is TRBJ1-2; 11 nucleotides match TRBD1. V shed 11 bases, J shed 7 bases, and the junction held 9 bases outside the gene matches. The germline gives CDR1 ENHRY, CDR2 SYGVKD. This CDR3 comprises 13 residues. In DNA, the CDR3 is TGTGCCTACAAAGGACAGGGGGCTGGTGGCTACACCTTC. Translating gives CAYKGQGAGGYTF.

The genes are TRBV18 and TRBJ1-1, with D possibly TRBD1 on 6 matching bases. CDR1 is KGHSH and CDR2 is LQKENI in the germline V gene. Deletions cut 3 bases from V and 5 bases from J, with 16 bases between. The CDR3 consists of 15 residues. For the CDR3, the DNA is TGTGCCAGCTCACCTATAACAGGGTGGGAAACTGAAGCTTTCTTT. This sequence encodes CASSPITGWETEAFF.

CDR3 in DNA: TGTGCCAGCAGCTTGGAGACGGGCTCTGGAAACACCATATATTTT. This encodes CASSLETGSGNTIYF. J is TRBJ1-3 and V is TRBV7-2; D remains unclear. Germline CDR1 and CDR2: SGHTA and FQGNSA. V was shortened by 3 bases and J by 0 bases, with 9 bases between the two germline ends. CDR3 length: 15 amino acids. The variable domain in full, completed from reference TRBV7-2 and TRBJ1-3, reads GAGVSQSPSNKVTEKGKDVELRCDPISGHTALYWYRQSLGQGLEFLIYFQGNSAPDKSGLPSDRFSAERTGGSVSTLTIQRTQQEDSAVYLCASSLETGSGNTIYFGEGSWLTVV.

The V gene is TRBV6-5, the J gene TRBJ2-7; TRBD2 might be the D (6 bases). The CDR3 is 15 amino acids. CDR1 and CDR2 from the germline V gene are MNHEY and SVGAGI. Trimming cost V 2 bases and J 9 bases, with 20 bases left between them. CDR3: CASSYGSAGLSAQYF. As DNA, the CDR3 is TGTGCCAGCAGTTACGGATCAGCGGGCCTGAGCGCGCAGTACTTC.

V gene TRBV18 combines with J gene TRBJ1-1; maybe TRBD1 (5 bases). The CDR3 has 14 residues. Germline CDR1 and CDR2: KGHSH and LQKENI. V was trimmed by 2 bases and J by 3 bases, leaving 10 bases between them. In DNA, the CDR3 is TGTGCCAGCTCACCAGGGTCAGGGTACACTGAAGCTTTCTTT. The encoded protein is CASSPGSGYTEAFF.

The rearrangement uses TRBV11-3 and TRBJ2-2; 13 bases align to TRBD2. The germline V gene encodes CDR1 SGHNT and CDR2 YENEEA. This CDR3 has 15 residues. Unmatched junction bases numbered 3, after V lost 5 bases and J lost 6 bases. The CDR3 here is CASSVTSGGPGELFF. The CDR3 DNA is TGTGCCAGCAGCGTGACTAGCGGGGGGCCCGGGGAGCTGTTTTTT.

CDR3 in amino acids: CASSSTANTEAFF. The CDR3 nucleotides are TGTGCCAGCAGTTCAACAGCGAACACTGAAGCTTTCTTT. This rearrangement joins TRBV11-3 to TRBJ1-1; D ambiguous. Germline CDR1 and CDR2: SGHNT and YENEEA. Trimming took off 6 bases at V and 1 base at J, with 9 bases between the two ends. This CDR3 contains 13 residues.

The chain carries TRBV7-9 and TRBJ1-5; TRBD1 might be the D (5 bases). The V end lost 1 base, the J end lost 4 bases, and 14 bases lay between the germline ends. The CDR3 is made up of 16 amino acids. The germline V gene has CDR1 SEHNR and CDR2 FQNEAQ (reference sequence). The CDR3 spells CASSLVGQGGNQPQHF. DNA for the CDR3: TGTGCCAGCAGCTTAGTTGGGCAGGGAGGAAATCAGCCCCAGCATTTT.

The rearrangement links TRBV27 to TRBJ2-7; the match to TRBD2 covers 7 bases. CDR3 length: 15 residues. With 7 bases clipped from V and 7 bases from J, the junction kept 16 bases outside the gene matches. Germline V gene data show CDR1 as MNHEY and CDR2 as SMNVEV (reference sequence). The CDR3: CASKGVGLAAGEQYF. The CDR3 region has the DNA TGTGCCAGCAAAGGGGTCGGGCTAGCGGCGGGTGAGCAGTACTTC.

The chain employs TRBV4-3 and TRBJ1-1, with 10 bases lining up with TRBD1. In germline, CDR1 is LGHNA, CDR2 YSLEER. J was trimmed by 4 bases and V by 0 bases; bases with no gene match: 11. The CDR3 runs to 18 residues. This CDR3 is CASSQDLEGQGRRTEAFF. As DNA, the CDR3 is TGCGCCAGCAGCCAAGATCTTGAGGGACAGGGGCGTCGCACTGAAGCTTTCTTT.

This rearrangement joins TRBV7-2 to TRBJ2-2, with D unclear. The CDR3 totals 13 residues. V lost 1 base and J lost 9, with 9 bases in between. Germline V gene lookup returns CDR1 SGHTA and CDR2 FQGNSA. The CDR3 spells CASSLVGARELFF. The CDR3 coding sequence is TGTGCCAGCAGCTTAGTTGGAGCCCGGGAGCTGTTTTTT.

This CDR3 is CASSYDGGSLYGYTF. CDR3 nucleotides: TGTGCCAGCAGTTACGATGGCGGCTCTTTATATGGCTACACCTTC. This chain connects TRBV6-5 to TRBJ1-2, with D uncertain. The germline V and J ends were trimmed by 2 bases and 5 bases, with 15 bases remaining between them. This CDR3 is built from 15 residues. Germline assignment: CDR1 MNHEY and CDR2 SVGAGI.

The chain uses TRBV7-9 and TRBJ2-2; 9 bases agree with TRBD2. Germline assignment: CDR1 SEHNR and CDR2 FQNEAQ (reference sequence). CDR3 length equals 16 residues. V trimming: 5 bases; J trimming: 3 bases; junction bases outside the gene matches: 7. CDR3 DNA: TGTGCCAGCAGCCCAATAGCGGGAGTCGACACCGGGGAGCTGTTTTTT. Its protein product is CASSPIAGVDTGELFF.